The clone carrying this T cell receptor beta chain has only one observation. Its antigen is as yet unknown. CDR1 is SGHNT, CDR2 YYREEE, per germline (reference sequence). The CDR3 consists of 15 residues. Trimming left V 0 bases short and J 6 bases short, with 12 bases between. This record comes from a study of cytomegalovirus exposure and HLA in healthy donors. Points from the study as a whole: V- and J-gene trimming in TCR beta was tied to a missense DCLRE1C variant by an analysis performed later.

60 Vbeta and 13 Jbeta primers were used in PCR. Method: immunoSEQ multiplex PCR; TCRdb's copy keeps in-frame clones and lacks some. In the table there are 70,000 to 95,000 clones, 62% of which are singletons. J is TRBJ2-2 and V is TRBV5-4; D is ambiguous. Sequenced input: PBMCs. This TCR derives from a woman in her 30s in good health and CMV-seropositive. This CDR3 is CASSLESRYAGELFF. The CDR3 DNA reads TGTGCCAGCAGCTTGGAGAGTCGGTATGCCGGGGAGCTGTTTTTT.